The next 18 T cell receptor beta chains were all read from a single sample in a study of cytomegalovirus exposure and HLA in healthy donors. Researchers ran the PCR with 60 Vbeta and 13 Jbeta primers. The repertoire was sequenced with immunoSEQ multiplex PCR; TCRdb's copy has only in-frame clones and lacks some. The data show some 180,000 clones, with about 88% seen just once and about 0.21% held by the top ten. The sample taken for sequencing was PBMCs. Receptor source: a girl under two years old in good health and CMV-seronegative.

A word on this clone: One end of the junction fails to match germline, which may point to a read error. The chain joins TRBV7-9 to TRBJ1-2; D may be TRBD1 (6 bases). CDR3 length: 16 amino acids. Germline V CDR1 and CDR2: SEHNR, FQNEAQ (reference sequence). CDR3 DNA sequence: TGTTCCAGCACCCCGACGGGGGGGAGGGGGAACTATGGCTACACCTTC. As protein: CSSTPTGGRGNYGYTF.

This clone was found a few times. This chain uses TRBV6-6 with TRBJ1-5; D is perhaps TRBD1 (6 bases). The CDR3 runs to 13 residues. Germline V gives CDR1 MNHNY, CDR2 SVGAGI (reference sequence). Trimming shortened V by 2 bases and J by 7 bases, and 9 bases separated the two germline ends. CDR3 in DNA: TGTGCCAGCAGTTACGGGGACAACCAGCCCCAGCATTTT. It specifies CASSYGDNQPQHF.

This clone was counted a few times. CDR3 DNA sequence: TGTGCCAGCAGCCGCGGACAGGGACGCACCTACGAGCAGTACTTC. Its translation is CASSRGQGRTYEQYF. This chain connects TRBV6-5 to TRBJ2-7, with 8 bases matching TRBD1. V gave up 6 bases and J gave up 2 bases; unmatched junction bases: 9. This CDR3 comprises 15 residues. The germline CDR1 and CDR2 sequences are MNHEY and SVGAGI.

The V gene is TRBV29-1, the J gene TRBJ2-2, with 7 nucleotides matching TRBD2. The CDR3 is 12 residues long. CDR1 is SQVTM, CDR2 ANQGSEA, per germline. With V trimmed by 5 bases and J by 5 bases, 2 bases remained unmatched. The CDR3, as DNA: TGCAGCGTTTGGGGGGGGACCGGGGAGCTGTTTTTT. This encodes CSVWGGTGELFF.

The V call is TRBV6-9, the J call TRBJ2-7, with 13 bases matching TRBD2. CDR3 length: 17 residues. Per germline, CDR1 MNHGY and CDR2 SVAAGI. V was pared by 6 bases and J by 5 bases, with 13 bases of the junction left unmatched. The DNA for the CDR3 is TGTGCCAGCAGGAGCCCCATCACTAGCGGGAGGGCCCACGAGCAGTACTTC. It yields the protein CASRSPITSGRAHEQYF.

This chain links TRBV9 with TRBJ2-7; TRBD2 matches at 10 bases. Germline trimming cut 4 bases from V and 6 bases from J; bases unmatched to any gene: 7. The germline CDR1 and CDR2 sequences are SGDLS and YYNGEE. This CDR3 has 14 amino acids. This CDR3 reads CASSSAGGLGEQYF. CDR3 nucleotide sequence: TGTGCCAGCAGCTCAGCGGGGGGGCTGGGCGAGCAGTACTTC.

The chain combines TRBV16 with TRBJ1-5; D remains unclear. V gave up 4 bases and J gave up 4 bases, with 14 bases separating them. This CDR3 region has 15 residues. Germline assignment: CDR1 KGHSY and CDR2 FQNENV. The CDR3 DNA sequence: TGTGCCAGCAGCCTCGGGGTACGCCAAAATCAGCCCCAGCATTTT. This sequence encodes CASSLGVRQNQPQHF.

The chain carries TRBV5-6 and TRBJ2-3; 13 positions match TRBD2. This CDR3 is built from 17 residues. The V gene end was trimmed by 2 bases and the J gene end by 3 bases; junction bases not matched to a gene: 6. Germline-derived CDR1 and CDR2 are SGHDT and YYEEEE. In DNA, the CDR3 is TGTGCCAGCAGCTTATGGACTAGCGGGAGAGGAACAGATACGCAGTATTTT. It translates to CASSLWTSGRGTDTQYF.

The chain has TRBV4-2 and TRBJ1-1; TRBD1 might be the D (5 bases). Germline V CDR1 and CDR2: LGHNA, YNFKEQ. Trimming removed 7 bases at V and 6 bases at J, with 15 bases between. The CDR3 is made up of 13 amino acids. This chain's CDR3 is CASTFSGGAEAFF. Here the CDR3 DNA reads TGTGCCAGCACCTTCAGCGGGGGAGCTGAAGCTTTCTTT.

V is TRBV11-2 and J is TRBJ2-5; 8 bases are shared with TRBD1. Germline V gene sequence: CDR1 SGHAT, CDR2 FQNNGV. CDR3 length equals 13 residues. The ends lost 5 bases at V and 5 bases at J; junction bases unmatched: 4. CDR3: CASSIGQGETQYF. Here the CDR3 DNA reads TGTGCCAGCAGCATCGGACAGGGTGAGACCCAGTACTTC.

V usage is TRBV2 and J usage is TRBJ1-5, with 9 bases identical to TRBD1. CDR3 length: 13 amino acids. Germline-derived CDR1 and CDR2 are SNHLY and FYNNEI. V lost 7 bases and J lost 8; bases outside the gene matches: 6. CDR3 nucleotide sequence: TGTGCCAGCACCGGGACAGGGAAAAAGCCCCAGCATTTT. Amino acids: CASTGTGKKPQHF.

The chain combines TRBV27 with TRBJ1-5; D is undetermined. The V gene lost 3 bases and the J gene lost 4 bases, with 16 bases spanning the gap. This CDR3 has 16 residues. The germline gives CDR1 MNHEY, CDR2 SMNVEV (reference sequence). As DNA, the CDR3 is TGTGCCAGCAGTTTGTCTTCCGGGCCGGGAAATCAGCCCCAGCATTTT. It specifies CASSLSSGPGNQPQHF.

DNA of the CDR3: TGTGCCAGCAGTTTACAGGGGGCTATGAATCAGCCCCAGCATTTT. This encodes CASSLQGAMNQPQHF. The V call is TRBV27, the J call TRBJ1-5; 8 bases fit TRBD1. This CDR3 comprises 15 residues. Germline lookup yields CDR1 MNHEY and CDR2 SMNVEV (reference sequence). V shed 2 bases, J shed 4 bases, and the junction held 4 bases outside the gene matches.

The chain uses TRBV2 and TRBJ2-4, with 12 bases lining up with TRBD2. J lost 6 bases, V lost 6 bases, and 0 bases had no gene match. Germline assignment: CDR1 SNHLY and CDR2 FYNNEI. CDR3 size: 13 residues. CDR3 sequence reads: CASRGLAGNIQYF. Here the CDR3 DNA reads TGTGCCAGCAGGGGACTAGCGGGAAACATTCAGTACTTC.

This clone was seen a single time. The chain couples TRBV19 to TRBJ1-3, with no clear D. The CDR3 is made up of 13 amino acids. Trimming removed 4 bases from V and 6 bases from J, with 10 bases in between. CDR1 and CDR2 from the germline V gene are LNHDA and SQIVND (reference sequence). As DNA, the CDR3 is TGTGCCAGTAGTAGCCGCGTCAAAAACACCATATATTTT. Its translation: CASSSRVKNTIYF.

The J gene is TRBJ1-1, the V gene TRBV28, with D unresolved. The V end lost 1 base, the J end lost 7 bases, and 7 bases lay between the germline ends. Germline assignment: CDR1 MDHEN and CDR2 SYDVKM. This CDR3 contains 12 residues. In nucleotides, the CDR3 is TGTGCCAGCAGTTTATCGCGGAGTGAAGCTTTCTTT. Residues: CASSLSRSEAFF.

CDR3 protein: CASSYSEGVYGYTF. CDR3 nucleotides: TGTGCCAGCAGTTACAGCGAGGGGGTCTATGGCTACACCTTC. The chain has TRBV6-5 and TRBJ1-2, with TRBD1 as a possible D gene (6 bases). Per the germline V gene, CDR1 is MNHEY and CDR2 is SVGAGI. CDR3 length equals 14 residues. V was shortened by 2 bases and J by 4 bases, with 11 bases between the two germline ends.

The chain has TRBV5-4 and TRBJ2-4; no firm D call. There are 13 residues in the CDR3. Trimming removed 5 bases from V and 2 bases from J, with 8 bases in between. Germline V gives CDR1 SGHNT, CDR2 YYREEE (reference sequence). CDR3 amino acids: CASRDTTKNIQYF. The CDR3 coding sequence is TGTGCCAGCAGAGACACCACCAAAAACATTCAGTACTTC.